This record looks at one TCR beta chain sequence and its context. The antigen remains undetermined. The sample belongs to a study of graft-versus-host responses after intestinal transplantation. Overall study findings and caveats: Recipient marrow held GvH clones, some first seen in ileum or blood. Early post-transplant falls in HvG clones accompanied the peak levels of circulating GvH clones.

Some clones are missing from TCRdb's copy, which holds only in-frame ones; the method was immunoSEQ multiplex PCR. The data show about 10,000 clones, more than 85% seen once. The CDR3 sequence is 15 residues long. Per the germline V gene, CDR1 is SGHNT and CDR2 is YYREEE (reference sequence). V gave up 6 bases and J gave up 2 bases, with 17 bases separating them. The chain uses TRBV5-4 and TRBJ1-2, with a tentative D call TRBD1 (6 bases). The source is a human patient who received an intestinal transplant, so some T cells may come from the graft donor. The sequenced sample was PBMCs, obtained 68 days after transplant. CDR3 sequence: CASTNQGPGNYGYTF. The CDR3, as DNA: TGTGCCAGCACCAATCAGGGGCCTGGAAACTATGGCTACACCTTC. The complete variable domain, with remaining parts taken from reference TRBV5-4 and TRBJ1-2, reads ETGVTQSPTHLIKTRGQQVTLRCSSQSGHNTVSWYQQALGQGPQFIFQYYREEENGRGNFPPRFSGLQFPNYSSELNVNALELDDSALYLCASTNQGPGNYGYTFGSGTRLTVV.